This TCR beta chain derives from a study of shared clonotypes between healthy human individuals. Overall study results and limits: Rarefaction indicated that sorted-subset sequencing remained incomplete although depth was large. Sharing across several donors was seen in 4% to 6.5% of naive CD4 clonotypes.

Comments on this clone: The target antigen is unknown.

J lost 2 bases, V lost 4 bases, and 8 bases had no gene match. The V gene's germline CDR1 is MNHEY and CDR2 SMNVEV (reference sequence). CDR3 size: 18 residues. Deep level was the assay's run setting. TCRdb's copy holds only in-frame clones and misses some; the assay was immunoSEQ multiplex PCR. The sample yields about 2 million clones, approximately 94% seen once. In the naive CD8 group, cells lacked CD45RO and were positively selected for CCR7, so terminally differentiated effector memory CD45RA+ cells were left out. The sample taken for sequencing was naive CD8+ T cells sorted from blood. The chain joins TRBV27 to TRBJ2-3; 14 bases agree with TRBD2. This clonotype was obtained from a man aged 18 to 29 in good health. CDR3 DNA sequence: TGTGCCAGCAGTTCCAGGACTAGCGGGGGGCTTTACACAGATACGCAGTATTTT. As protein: CASSSRTSGGLYTDTQYF.